This entry features one T cell receptor beta chain sequence. The V and J ends lost 0 bases and 1 base respectively, with 3 bases between them. CDR3 length equals 13 residues. CDR1 is MRHNA and CDR2 is SNTAGT in the germline V gene. Researchers ran the PCR with 60 Vbeta and 13 Jbeta primers. TCRdb's copy holds only in-frame clones and misses some; the assay was immunoSEQ multiplex PCR. Among about 120,000 clones, roughly 82% were seen once, and the ten largest hold about 6%. The sample comes from a study of cytomegalovirus exposure and HLA in healthy donors. The sequenced material came from PBMCs. The TCR comes from a man aged 18-30 years in good health and CMV-seropositive. This chain uses TRBV6-4 with TRBJ1-1; no reliable D call. The CDR3 DNA reads as TGTGCCAGCAGTGACTCGGCGAACACTGAAGCTTTCTTT. This codes for CASSDSANTEAFF.